This T cell receptor (beta chain) was obtained from a study of T cell repertoires in cytomegalovirus infection. Study-level information: Indicated by public TCR beta signatures were CMV infection and matching HLA type. Overall study results and limits: HLA-C-restricted TCR beta clonotypes specific for CMV led the ex vivo response. Cumulative public TCR beta family frequency identified carriers of CMV plus the relevant HLA.

Germline lookup yields CDR1 SGHTA and CDR2 FQGNSA. CDR3 size: 24 residues. TCRdb recomputed calls from the reads with MiXCR, one row per CDR3 protein. The repertoire holds some 700,000 distinct CDR3 sequences, with less than 40% as singletons. Details on this clonotype: Its antigen is as yet unknown. Its ends do not fully match the called genes, so a read error is possible.

The sample taken for sequencing was PBMCs. The TCR comes from a human donor in good health (CMV status not recorded). Some clones in this sample may be carry-over from other donors' samples. The rearrangement joins TRBV7-2 to TRBJ2-1; 13 bases align to TRBD2. DNA of the CDR3: TGTCCCAGCAGCTTAGCCTTGACAGGGCAGACTAGCGGGAGGCCCCAACACCGATACAATGAGCAGTTCTTC. Encoded protein: CPSSLALTGQTSGRPQHRYNEQFF.